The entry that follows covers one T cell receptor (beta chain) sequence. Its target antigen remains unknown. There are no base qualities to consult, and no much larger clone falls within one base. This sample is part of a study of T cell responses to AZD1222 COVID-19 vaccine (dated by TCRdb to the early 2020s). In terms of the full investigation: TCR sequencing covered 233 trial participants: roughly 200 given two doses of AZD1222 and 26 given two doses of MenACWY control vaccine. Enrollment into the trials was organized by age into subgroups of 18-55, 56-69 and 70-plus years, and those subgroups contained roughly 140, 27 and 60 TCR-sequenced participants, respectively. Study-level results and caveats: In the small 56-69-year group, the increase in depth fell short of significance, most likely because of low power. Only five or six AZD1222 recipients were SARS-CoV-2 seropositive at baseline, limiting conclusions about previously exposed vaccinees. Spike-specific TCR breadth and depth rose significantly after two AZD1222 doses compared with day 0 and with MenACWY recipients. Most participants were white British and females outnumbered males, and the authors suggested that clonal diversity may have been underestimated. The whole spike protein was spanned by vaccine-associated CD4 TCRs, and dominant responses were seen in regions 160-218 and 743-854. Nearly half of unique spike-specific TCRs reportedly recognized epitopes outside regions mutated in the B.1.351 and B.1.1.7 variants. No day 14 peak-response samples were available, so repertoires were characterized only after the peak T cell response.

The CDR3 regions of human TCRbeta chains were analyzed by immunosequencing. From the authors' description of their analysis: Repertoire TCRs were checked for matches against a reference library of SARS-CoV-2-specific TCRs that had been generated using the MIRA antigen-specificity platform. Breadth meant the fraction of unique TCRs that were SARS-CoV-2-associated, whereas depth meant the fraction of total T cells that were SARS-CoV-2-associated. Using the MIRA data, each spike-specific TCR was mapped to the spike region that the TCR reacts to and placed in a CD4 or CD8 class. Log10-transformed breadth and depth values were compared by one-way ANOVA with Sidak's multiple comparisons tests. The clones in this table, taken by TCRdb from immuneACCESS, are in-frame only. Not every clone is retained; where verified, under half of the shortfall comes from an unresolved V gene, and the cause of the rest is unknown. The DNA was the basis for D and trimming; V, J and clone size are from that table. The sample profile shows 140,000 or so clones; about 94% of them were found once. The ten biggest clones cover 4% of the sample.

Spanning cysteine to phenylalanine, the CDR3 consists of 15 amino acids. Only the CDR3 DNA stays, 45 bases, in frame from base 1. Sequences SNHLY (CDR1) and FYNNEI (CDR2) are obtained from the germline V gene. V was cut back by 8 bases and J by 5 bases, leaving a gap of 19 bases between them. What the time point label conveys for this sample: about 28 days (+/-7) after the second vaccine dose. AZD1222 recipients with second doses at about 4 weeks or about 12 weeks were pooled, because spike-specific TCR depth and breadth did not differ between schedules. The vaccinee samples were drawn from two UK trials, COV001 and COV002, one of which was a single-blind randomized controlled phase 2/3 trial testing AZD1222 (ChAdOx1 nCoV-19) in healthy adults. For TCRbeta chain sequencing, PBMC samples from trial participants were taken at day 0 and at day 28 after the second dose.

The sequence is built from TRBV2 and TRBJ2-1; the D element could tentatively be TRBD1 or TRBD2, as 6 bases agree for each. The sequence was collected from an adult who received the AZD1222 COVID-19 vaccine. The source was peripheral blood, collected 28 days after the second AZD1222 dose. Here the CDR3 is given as CASGGAMGADNEQFF. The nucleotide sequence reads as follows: TGTGCCAGCGGAGGGGCTATGGGGGCCGACAATGAGCAGTTCTTC.